This T cell receptor beta chain is drawn from a study of cytomegalovirus exposure and HLA in healthy donors. TCRdb's copy holds only in-frame clones and misses some; the assay was immunoSEQ multiplex PCR. The table records roughly 120,000 clones, 88% of them present only once. The CDR3 is made up of 14 amino acids. Germline-derived CDR1 and CDR2 are LNHDA and SQIVND (reference sequence). After removal of 6 bases from V and 6 bases from J, the junction contained 8 bases not matched to a gene. Sequenced: PBMCs. The chain links TRBV19 to TRBJ1-2, with 9 bases that match TRBD1. This TCR was sampled from a woman between 18 and 29 years old in good health and CMV-seropositive. The CDR3 DNA reads TGTGCCAGTAGGAACAGGGGGCGGCAGAATGGCTACACCTTC. The encoded protein is CASRNRGRQNGYTF.